This TCR beta chain was documented in a study of cytomegalovirus exposure and HLA in healthy donors. Study-wide background: The same platform as the roughly 700 first-cohort repertoires was used for the 120 validation repertoires, a later analysis reported.

Points from the study as a whole: With high specificity and sensitivity, the classifier reportedly diagnosed cytomegalovirus status. TCR clusters originating in the first cohort tended to co-occur in the roughly 110 validation repertoires, according to a later analysis. In vitro experiments confirmed that three CMV-associated chains were specific for CMV antigens.

Sequencing used immunoSEQ multiplex PCR; TCRdb keeps in-frame clones, though not all of them. The table lists some 130,000 clones, around four fifths of them singletons. Trimming stripped 2 bases from V and 0 bases from J, with 8 bases between. There are 15 residues in the CDR3. Germline loops: CDR1 KGHSH, CDR2 LQKENI. Of note for this clone: What it binds is not known.

The rearrangement joins TRBV18 to TRBJ1-3, with D unclear. The material sequenced was PBMCs. The clonotype comes from a young man in good health and CMV-seropositive. CDR3 coding DNA: TGTGCCAGCTCACCATCTGGGAGCTCTGGAAACACCATATATTTT. Its translation: CASSPSGSSGNTIYF. Drawing the rest from reference TRBV18 and TRBJ1-3, the complete variable domain is NAGVMQNPRHLVRRRGQEARLRCSPMKGHSHVYWYRQLPEEGLKFMVYLQKENIIDESGMPKERFSAEFPKEGPSILRIQQVVRGDSAAYFCASSPSGSSGNTIYFGEGSWLTVV.